Listed below are T cell receptor beta chains from one sample, sequenced in a study of blood T cell repertoires in COVID-19. Profiling relied on immunoSEQ multiplex PCR, and the TCRdb table lists in-frame clones only, not all of them. The sample shows 200,000 to 250,000 clones, almost 90% of them seen only once. Input material: peripheral blood. These receptors came from a woman aged 60-70 years with acute or convalescent COVID-19. The CDR3 runs from the conserved cysteine through the conserved F or W. The D gene is left open where the match is weak. Clone sizes are given selectively: once, few, many, or a class where the clone is expanded.

>TRBV7-2|NA|TRBJ2-7|NA
TGTGCCAGCAGCTTAGCCCAGGGACTCTACGAGCAGTACTTC
CASSLAQGLYEQYF
>TRBV21-1|NA|TRBJ2-7|NA
TGTGCCAGCAGCACCCGGTCCTACGAGCAGTACTTC
CASSTRSYEQYF
>TRBV20-1|TRBD2|TRBJ2-1|NA
TGCAGTGCTAGTCGGACTAGCGGGAGGTTGGACAATGAGCAGTTCTTC
CSASRTSGRLDNEQFF
>TRBV6-6|TRBD1|TRBJ1-2|NA
TGTGCCAGCAGTGGAGGACAGGGAGGCGGCGGCTACACCTTC
CASSGGQGGGGYTF
>TRBV12-5|NA|TRBJ2-3|NA
TGTGCTAGTGTTATAACAGGTGGACGCACAGATACGCAGTATTTT
CASVITGGRTDTQYF
>TRBV15|NA|TRBJ2-1|NA
TGTGCCACCAGCAAGTGGTTATACGGTTCCTACAATGAGCAGTTCTTC
CATSKWLYGSYNEQFF
>TRBV10-2|TRBD2|TRBJ2-2|NA
TGCGCCAGCGTGGCGACTAGCGACGCCGGGGAGCTGTTTTTT
CASVATSDAGELFF
>TRBV9|NA|TRBJ1-4|NA
TGTGCCAGCAGCGGAGCCCAGGGTACTAATGAAAAACTGTTTTTT
CASSGAQGTNEKLFF
>TRBV7-9|TRBD1|TRBJ1-5|NA
TGTGCCAGCAGCACTACAGGGGGCCGGGGTCAGCCCCAGCATTTT
CASSTTGGRGQPQHF
>TRBV20-1|NA|TRBJ1-2|NA
TGCAGTGCTTCCGACTATGGCTACACCTTC
CSASDYGYTF
>TRBV6-5|NA|TRBJ2-3|NA
TGTGCCAGCAGCCCGTGGCGGGGTGCAGATACGCAGTATTTT
CASSPWRGADTQYF
>TRBV30|NA|TRBJ1-2|NA
TGTGCCTGGAGAATCGAGGGTCTCTATGGCTACACCTTC
CAWRIEGLYGYTF
>TRBV5-1|NA|TRBJ1-2|NA
TGCGCCAGCAGCCTCGAGGCCAGCCGCTATGGCTACACCTTC
CASSLEASRYGYTF
>TRBV18|NA|TRBJ1-1|NA
TGTGCCAGCTCACAATCGAGTGTGATGAACACTGAAGCTTTCTTT
CASSQSSVMNTEAFF
>TRBV18|NA|TRBJ1-1|NA
TGTGCCAGCTCAACGGGACAACTGAACACTGAAGCTTTCTTT
CASSTGQLNTEAFF
>TRBV7-8|NA|TRBJ1-3|once
TGTGCCAGCAGCTTAGCCACATTAGCCCCCTCTGGAAACACCATATATTTT
CASSLATLAPSGNTIYF
>TRBV9|NA|TRBJ2-3|once
TGTGCCAGCAGCGTAGTTGGAGGCACAGATACGCAGTATTTT
CASSVVGGTDTQYF
>TRBV30|TRBD2|TRBJ2-1|NA
TGTGCCTGGAGCGCCCCTGGACTAGCGAGGATTACCATGAACAATGAGCAGTTCTTC
CAWSAPGLARITMNNEQFF
>TRBV30|NA|TRBJ2-3|once
TGTGCCCGGGGGATAAGAGATACGCAGTATTTT
CARGIRDTQYF
>TRBV4-2|TRBD2|TRBJ2-6|NA
TGTGCCAGCAGCCAAGATAGAGCGGGGGTCTCTGGGGCCAACGTCCTGACTTTC
CASSQDRAGVSGANVLTF
>TRBV11-3|NA|TRBJ1-1|few
TGTGCCAGCAGCTTAGATAAGGGGACAACCCATGAAGCTTTCTTT
CASSLDKGTTHEAFF
>TRBV27|TRBD2|TRBJ2-3|NA
TGTGCCAGCAGTTTATATCCCCCCGGGACTAGCGGGACTTTT
CASSLYPPGTSGTF
>TRBV6-4|NA|TRBJ2-7|NA
TGTGCCAGCAGTCCAGGGCCGCTTAGCTCCTACGAGCAGTACTTC
CASSPGPLSSYEQYF
>TRBV6-6|NA|TRBJ2-2|NA
TGTGCCAGCAGTTACTCGCCCGGCACCGGGGAGCTGTTTTTT
CASSYSPGTGELFF
>TRBV5-1|TRBD2|TRBJ2-5|NA
TGCGCCAGCAGTCAAGTGGCGGGAGGGACCCAGTACTTC
CASSQVAGGTQYF
>TRBV30|TRBD1|TRBJ1-2|once
TGTGCCTGGGTCCAAGGACAGGGGGCGCGGTACTATGGCTACACCTTC
CAWVQGQGARYYGYTF
>TRBV11-2|TRBD1|TRBJ1-6|once
TGTGCCAGCAGCTTAGGAGGGACAGGGAATTCACCCCTCCACTTT
CASSLGGTGNSPLHF
>TRBV7-9|NA|TRBJ1-5|NA
TGTGCCAGCAGTTCGAATCGGAGGCGGGATCAGCCCCAGCATTTT
CASSSNRRRDQPQHF
>TRBV20-1|TRBD2|TRBJ2-1|NA
TGCAGTGCTAGTAACCCCCTAGCGGGATGGGGCGATGAGCAGTTCTTC
CSASNPLAGWGDEQFF
>TRBV5-1|TRBD2|TRBJ2-2|NA
TGCGCCAGCAGCGCTATAGCGGGGAGTGGTGGCGGGGAGCTGTTTTTT
CASSAIAGSGGGELFF
>TRBV6-5|NA|TRBJ1-5|NA
TGTGCCAGCGGACAGTATAGCAATCAGCCCCAGCATTTT
CASGQYSNQPQHF
>TRBV28|TRBD2|TRBJ2-2|NA
TGTGCCAGCACCCTACTCAGGACTAGCGGGAGGGCCGGGGAGCTGTTTTTT
CASTLLRTSGRAGELFF
>TRBV20-1|NA|TRBJ2-7|NA
TGCAGTGCTAGTCTACAGGGTGGGAATTACGAGCAGTACTTC
CSASLQGGNYEQYF
>TRBV4-3|NA|TRBJ1-2|NA
TGCGCCAGCAGCCAAGATTACAGGGCCTATGGCTACACCTTC
CASSQDYRAYGYTF
>TRBV18|TRBD1|TRBJ1-3|NA
TGTGCCAGCTCACCACCGACAGGGCGCTCTGGAAACACCATATATTTT
CASSPPTGRSGNTIYF
>TRBV7-6|NA|TRBJ2-2|few
TGTGCCAGCAGCTTAGTTACGGGAATTCCCGGGGAGCTGTTTTTT
CASSLVTGIPGELFF